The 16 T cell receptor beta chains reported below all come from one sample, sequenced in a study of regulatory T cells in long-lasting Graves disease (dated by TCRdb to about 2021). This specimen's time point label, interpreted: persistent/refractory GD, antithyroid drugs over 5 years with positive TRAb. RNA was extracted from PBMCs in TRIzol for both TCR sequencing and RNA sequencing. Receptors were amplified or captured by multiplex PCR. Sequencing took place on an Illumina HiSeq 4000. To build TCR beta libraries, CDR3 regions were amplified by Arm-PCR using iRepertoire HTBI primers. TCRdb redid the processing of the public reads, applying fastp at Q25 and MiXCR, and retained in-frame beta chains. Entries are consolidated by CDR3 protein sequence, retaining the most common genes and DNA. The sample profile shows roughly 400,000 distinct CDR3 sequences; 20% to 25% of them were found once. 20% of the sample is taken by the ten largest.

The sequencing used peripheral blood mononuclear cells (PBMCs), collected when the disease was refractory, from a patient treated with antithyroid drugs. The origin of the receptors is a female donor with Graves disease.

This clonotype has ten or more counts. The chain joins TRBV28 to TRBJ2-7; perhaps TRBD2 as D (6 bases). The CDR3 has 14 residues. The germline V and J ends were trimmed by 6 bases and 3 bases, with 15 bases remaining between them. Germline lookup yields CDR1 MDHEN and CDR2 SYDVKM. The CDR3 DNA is TGTGCCAGCAGGCCGGGCGGGAAGGACTACGAGCAGTACTTC. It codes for CASRPGGKDYEQYF.

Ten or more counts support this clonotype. The CDR3 nucleotides read TGTGCCAGCAGCCAAGGGGGCGCCGAGCAGTACTTC. The encoded protein is CASSQGGAEQYF. This rearrangement joins TRBV3-1 to TRBJ2-7; D possibly corresponds to TRBD1 (5 bases). Germline CDR1 reads LGHDT; CDR2 reads YNNKEL (reference sequence). Trimming cost V 1 base and J 6 bases, with 7 bases left between them. This CDR3 spans 12 amino acids.

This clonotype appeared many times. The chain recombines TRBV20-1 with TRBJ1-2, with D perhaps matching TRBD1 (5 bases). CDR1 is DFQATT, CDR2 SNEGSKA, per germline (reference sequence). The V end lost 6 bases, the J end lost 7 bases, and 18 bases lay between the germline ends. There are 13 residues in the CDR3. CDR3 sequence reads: CSAEDGRARGYTF. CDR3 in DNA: TGCAGTGCGGAGGATGGCAGGGCTCGTGGCTACACCTTC.

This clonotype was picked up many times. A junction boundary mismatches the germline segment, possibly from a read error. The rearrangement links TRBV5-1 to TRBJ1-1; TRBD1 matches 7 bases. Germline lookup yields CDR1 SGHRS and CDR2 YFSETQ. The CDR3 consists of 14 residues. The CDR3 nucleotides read TGCGCCAGCAGCAGAGGACAGGTGAACACTGAGGCTTTCTTT. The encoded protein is CASSRGQVNTEAFF.

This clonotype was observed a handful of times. The CDR3 reads CASTRQGPTEAFF. CDR3 coding DNA: TGTGCCAGCACTAGACAGGGTCCCACTGAAGCTTTCTTT. The chain links TRBV2 to TRBJ1-1; 7 nucleotides line up with TRBD1. The CDR3 length is 13 residues. V shed 7 bases, J shed 4 bases, and the junction held 6 bases outside the gene matches. Germline CDR1 is SNHLY and CDR2 is FYNNEI.

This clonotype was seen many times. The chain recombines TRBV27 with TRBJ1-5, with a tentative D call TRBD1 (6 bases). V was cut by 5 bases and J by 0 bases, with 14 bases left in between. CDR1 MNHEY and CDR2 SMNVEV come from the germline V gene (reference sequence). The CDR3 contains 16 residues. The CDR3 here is CASSGKGGDSNQPQHF. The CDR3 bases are TGTGCCAGCAGTGGGAAGGGGGGGGATAGCAATCAGCCCCAGCATTTT.

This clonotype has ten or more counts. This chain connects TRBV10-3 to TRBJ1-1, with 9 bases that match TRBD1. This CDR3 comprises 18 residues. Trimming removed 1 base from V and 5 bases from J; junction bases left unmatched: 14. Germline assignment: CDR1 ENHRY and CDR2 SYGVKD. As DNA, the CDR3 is TGTGCCATCAGTGAGTTTTTACAGGGGGCGCAGAGAAGGACTGAAGCTTTCTTT. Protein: CAISEFLQGAQRRTEAFF.

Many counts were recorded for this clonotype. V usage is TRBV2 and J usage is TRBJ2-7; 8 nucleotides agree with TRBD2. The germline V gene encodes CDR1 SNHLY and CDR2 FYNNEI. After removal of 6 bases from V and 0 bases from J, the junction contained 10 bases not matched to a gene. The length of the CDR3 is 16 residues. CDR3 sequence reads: CASRPLAGQSSYEQYF. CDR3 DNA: TGTGCCAGCAGACCGTTAGCGGGACAAAGCTCCTACGAGCAGTACTTC.

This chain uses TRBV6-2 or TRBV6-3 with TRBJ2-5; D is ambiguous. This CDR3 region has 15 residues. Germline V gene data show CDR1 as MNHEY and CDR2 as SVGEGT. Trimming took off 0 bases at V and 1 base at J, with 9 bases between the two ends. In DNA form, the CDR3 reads TGTGCCAGCAGTTACTCCGGTCTACCCCAAGAGACCCAGTACTTC. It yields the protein CASSYSGLPQETQYF.

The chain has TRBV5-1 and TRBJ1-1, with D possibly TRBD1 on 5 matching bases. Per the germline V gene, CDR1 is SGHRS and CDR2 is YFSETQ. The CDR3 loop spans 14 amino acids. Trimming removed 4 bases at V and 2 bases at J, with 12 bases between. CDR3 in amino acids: CASSLGDLNTEAFF. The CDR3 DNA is TGCGCCAGCAGCCTAGGGGATTTAAACACTGAAGCTTTCTTT.

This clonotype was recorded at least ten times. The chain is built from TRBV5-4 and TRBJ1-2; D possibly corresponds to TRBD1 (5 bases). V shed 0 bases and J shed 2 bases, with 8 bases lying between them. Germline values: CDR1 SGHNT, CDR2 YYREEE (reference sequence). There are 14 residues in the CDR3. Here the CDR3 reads CASSLEAGNYGYTF. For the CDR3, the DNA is TGTGCCAGCAGCTTGGAAGCAGGGAACTATGGCTACACCTTC.

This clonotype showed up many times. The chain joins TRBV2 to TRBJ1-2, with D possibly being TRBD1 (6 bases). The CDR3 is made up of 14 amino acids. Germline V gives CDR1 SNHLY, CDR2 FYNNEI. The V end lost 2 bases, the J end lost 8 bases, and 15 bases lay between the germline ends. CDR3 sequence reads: CASSESRGLEGYTF. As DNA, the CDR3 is TGTGCCAGCAGTGAATCTCGGGGGCTGGAAGGCTACACCTTC.

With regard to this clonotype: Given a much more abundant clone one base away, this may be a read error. For the CDR3, the DNA is TGTGCCAGCAGCTTTGGACGGGGGGAGAACTATGGCTACACCTTC. Translating gives CASSFGRGENYGYTF. The J gene is TRBJ1-2, the V gene TRBV7-9, with TRBD1 as a possible D gene (5 bases). The CDR3 is 15 amino acids. Deletions cut 3 bases from V and 2 bases from J, with 13 bases between. The germline gives CDR1 SEHNR, CDR2 FQNEAQ (reference sequence).

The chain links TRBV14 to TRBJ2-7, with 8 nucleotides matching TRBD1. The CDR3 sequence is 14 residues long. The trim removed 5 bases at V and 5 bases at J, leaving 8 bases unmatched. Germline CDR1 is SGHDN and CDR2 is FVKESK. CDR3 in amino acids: CASSESDRDDEQYF. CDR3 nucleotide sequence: TGTGCCAGCAGCGAATCGGACAGGGACGACGAGCAGTACTTC.

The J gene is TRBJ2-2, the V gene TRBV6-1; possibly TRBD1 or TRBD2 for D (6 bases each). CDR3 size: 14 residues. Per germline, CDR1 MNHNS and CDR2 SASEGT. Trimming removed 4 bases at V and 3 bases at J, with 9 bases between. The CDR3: CASSGGTHTGELFF. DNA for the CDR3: TGTGCCAGCAGTGGCGGGACACACACCGGGGAGCTGTTTTTT.

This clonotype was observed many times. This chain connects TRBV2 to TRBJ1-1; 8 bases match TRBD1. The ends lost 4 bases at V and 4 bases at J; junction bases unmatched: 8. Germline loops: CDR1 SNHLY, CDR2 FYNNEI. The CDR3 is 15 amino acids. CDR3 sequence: CASSGTGLGPTEAFF. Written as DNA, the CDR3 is TGTGCCAGCAGTGGGACAGGGCTGGGGCCCACTGAAGCTTTCTTT.